This note documents a single T cell receptor (beta chain) sequence. This sample was taken from a study of blood T cell repertoires in COVID-19. Turning to the study itself: The analysed material was cDNA or gDNA that came from T cells, B-cell-depleted T cells, or PBMCs.

The V gene's germline CDR1 is MRHNA and CDR2 SNTAGT. V was cut by 0 bases and J by 10 bases, with 10 bases left in between. The CDR3 runs 13 residues. Using immunoSEQ multiplex PCR, the repertoire was profiled, and TCRdb retains in-frame clones only, with some absent. Of roughly 120,000 clones in the sample, about 86% are singletons; the top ten hold 0.7% to 0.9%. The rearrangement links TRBV6-4 to TRBJ2-1, with D possibly being TRBD1 (6 bases). The material sequenced was peripheral blood. This TCR came from a woman between 50 and 59 years old with active or convalescent COVID-19. The CDR3 reads CASSDSLGQEQFF. Here the CDR3 DNA reads TGTGCCAGCAGTGACTCCCTAGGACAGGAGCAGTTCTTC.